This T cell receptor beta chain was recorded in a study of T cell responses to AZD1222 COVID-19 vaccine. The assay was immunoSEQ multiplex PCR, and TCRdb's table has in-frame clones only and misses some. There are roughly 200,000 clones in the sample; over 80% occur only once, and less than 1.5% lies in the top ten. Looked up from germline, CDR1 is SEHNR and CDR2 is FQNEAQ (reference sequence). CDR3 length equals 12 residues. Broader study findings: Across spike, vaccine-associated CD4 TCRs were found, dominant at 160-218 and 743-854. All repertoire sampling was performed exclusively after the peak T cell response. Only a handful of AZD1222 recipients were seropositive at baseline. Females outnumbered males among donors, who were mostly white British; clonal diversity was possibly underestimated.

This clone appeared once. Its antigen is unidentified. A read error may produce the germline difference seen at one junction end. The source was peripheral blood, collected on day 0 of AZD1222 vaccination. The TCR was taken from an adult in good health. The V gene is TRBV7-9, the J gene TRBJ2-7; D is perhaps TRBD1 or TRBD2 (6 bases each). For the CDR3, the DNA is TGTGCCAGCAGCTTATATAGAGGGGGGAATCACTTC. Translation gives CASSLYRGGNHF. Full variable domain (rest looked up from reference TRBV7-9 and TRBJ2-7): DTGVSQNPRHKITKRGQNVTFRCDPISEHNRLYWYRQTLGQGPEFLTYFQNEAQLEKSRLLSDRFSAERPKGSFSTLEIQRTEQGDSAMYLCASSLYRGGNHFGPGTRLTVT.